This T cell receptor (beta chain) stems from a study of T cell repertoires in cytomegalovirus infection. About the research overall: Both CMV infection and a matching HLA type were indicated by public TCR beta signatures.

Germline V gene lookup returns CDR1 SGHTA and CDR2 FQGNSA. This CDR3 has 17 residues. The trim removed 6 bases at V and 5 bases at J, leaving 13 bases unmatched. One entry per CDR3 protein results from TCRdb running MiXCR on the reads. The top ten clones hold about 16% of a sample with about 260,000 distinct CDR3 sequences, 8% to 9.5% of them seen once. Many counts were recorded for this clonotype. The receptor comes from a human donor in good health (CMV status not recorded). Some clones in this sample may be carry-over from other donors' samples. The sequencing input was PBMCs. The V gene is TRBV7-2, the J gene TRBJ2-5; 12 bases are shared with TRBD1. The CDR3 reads CASSPPGQGALRETQYF. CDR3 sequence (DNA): TGTGCCAGCAGTCCCCCGGGACAGGGGGCGCTAAGGGAGACCCAGTACTTC.